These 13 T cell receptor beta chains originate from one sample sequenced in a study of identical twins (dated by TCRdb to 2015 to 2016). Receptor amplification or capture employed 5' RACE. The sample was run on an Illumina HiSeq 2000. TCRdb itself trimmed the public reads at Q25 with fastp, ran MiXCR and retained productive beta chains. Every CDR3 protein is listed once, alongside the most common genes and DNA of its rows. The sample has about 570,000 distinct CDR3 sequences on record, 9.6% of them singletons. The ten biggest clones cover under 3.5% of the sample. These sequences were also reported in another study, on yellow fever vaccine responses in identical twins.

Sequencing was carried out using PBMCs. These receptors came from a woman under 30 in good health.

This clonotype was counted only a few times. The CDR3 sequence: CASSQETRAYEQYF. Written as DNA, the CDR3 is TGCGCCAGCAGCCAAGAAACTAGGGCCTACGAGCAGTACTTC. The chain carries TRBV4-3 and TRBJ2-7, with D possibly being TRBD2 (5 bases). Trimming cost V 0 bases and J 2 bases, with 8 bases left between them. In germline, CDR1 is LGHNA, CDR2 YSLEER. The CDR3 is 14 amino acids.

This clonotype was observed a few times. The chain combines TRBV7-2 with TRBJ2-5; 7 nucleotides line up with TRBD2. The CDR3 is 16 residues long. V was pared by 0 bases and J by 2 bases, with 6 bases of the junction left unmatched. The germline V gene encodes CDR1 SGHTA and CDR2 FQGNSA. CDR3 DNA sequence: TGTGCCAGCAGCTTAGCGATCGGCGGGGGTCAAGAGACCCAGTACTTC. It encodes CASSLAIGGGQETQYF.

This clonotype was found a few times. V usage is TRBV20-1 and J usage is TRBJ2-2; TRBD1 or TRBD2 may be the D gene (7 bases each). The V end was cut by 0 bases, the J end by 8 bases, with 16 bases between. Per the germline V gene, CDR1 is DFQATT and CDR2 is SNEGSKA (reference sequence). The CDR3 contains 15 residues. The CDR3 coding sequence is TGCAGTGCTAGAGATCAGGGGGGGGGTGCAGGGGAGCTGTTTTTT. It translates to CSARDQGGGAGELFF.

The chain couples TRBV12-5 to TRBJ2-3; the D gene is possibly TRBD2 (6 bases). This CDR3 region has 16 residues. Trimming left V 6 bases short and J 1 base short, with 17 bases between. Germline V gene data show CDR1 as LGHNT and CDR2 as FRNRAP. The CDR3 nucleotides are TGTGCTAGTGGCTTGAACCGTGGAGGGCGCACAGATACGCAGTATTTT. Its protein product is CASGLNRGGRTDTQYF. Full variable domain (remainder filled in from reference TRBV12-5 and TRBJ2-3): DARVTQTPRHKVTEMGQEVTMRCQPILGHNTVFWYRQTMMQGLELLAYFRNRAPLDDSGMPKDRFSAEMPDATLATLKIQPSEPRDSAVYFCASGLNRGGRTDTQYFGPGTRLTVL.

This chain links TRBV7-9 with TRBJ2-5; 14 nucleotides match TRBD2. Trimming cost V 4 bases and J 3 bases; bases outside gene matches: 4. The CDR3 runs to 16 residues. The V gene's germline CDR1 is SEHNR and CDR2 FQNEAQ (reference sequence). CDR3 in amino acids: CASSSTSGGAEETQYF. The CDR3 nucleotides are TGTGCCAGCAGCTCGACTAGCGGGGGGGCGGAAGAGACCCAGTACTTC.

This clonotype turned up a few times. CDR3 DNA: TGTGCCAGCAGCCAAGATCCGCTATCTCTTAGCGGGGGGGCTCGGGAGACCCAGTACTTC. It encodes CASSQDPLSLSGGARETQYF. The chain joins TRBV4-2 to TRBJ2-5, with TRBD2 identical over 11 bases. Germline V lookup: CDR1 LGHNA, CDR2 YNFKEQ. Trimming removed 0 bases from V and 5 bases from J; junction bases left unmatched: 17. The CDR3 totals 20 residues.

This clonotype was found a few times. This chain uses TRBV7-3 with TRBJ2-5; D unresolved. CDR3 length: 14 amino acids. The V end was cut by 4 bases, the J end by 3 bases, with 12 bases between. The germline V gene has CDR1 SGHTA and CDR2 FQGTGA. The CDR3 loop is CASSSSLVEETQYF. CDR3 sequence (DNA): TGTGCCAGCAGCTCTTCGTTGGTGGAAGAGACCCAGTACTTC. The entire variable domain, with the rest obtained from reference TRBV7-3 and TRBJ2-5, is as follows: GAGVSQTPSNKVTEKGKYVELRCDPISGHTALYWYRQSLGQGPEFLIYFQGTGAADDSGLPNDRFFAVRPEGSVSTLKIQRTERGDSAVYLCASSSSLVEETQYFGPGTRLLVL.

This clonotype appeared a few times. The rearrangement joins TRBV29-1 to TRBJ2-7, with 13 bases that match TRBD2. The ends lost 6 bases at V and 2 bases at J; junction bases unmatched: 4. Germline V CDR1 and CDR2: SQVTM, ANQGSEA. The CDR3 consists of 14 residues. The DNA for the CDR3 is TGCAGCGTAGAGGGACTAGCGGGGACCTACGAGCAGTACTTC. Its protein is CSVEGLAGTYEQYF.

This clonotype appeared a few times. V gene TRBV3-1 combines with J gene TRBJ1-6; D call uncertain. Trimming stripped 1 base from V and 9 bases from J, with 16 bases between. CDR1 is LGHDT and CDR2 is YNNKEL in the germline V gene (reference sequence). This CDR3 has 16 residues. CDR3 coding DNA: TGTGCCAGCAGCCAAGTTTCGGCCCCTCGAACTTCACCCCTCCACTTT. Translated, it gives CASSQVSAPRTSPLHF.

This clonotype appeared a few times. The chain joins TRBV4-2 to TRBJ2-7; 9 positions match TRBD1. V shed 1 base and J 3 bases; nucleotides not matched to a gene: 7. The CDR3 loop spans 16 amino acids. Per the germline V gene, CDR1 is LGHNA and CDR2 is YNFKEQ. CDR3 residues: CASSQGGGQGLYEQYF. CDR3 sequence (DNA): TGTGCCAGCAGCCAAGGTGGGGGACAGGGACTCTACGAGCAGTACTTC.

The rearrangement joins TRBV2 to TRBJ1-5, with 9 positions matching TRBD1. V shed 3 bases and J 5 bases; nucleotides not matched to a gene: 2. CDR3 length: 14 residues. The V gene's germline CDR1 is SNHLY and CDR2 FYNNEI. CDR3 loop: CASSEGQGYQPQHF. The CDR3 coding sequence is TGTGCCAGCAGTGAGGGACAGGGATATCAGCCCCAGCATTTT.

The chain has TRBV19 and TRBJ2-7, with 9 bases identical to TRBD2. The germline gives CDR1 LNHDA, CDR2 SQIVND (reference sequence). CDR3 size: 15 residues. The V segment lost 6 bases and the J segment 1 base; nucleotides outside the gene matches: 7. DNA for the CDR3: TGTGCCAGTAGACAAAAGACTAGCGGATCCTACGAGCAGTACTTC. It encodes CASRQKTSGSYEQYF.

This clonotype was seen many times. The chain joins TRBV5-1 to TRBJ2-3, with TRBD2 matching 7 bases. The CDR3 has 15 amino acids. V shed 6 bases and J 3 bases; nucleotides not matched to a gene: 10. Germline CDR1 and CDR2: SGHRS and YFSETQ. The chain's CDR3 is CASTHPGLTTDTQYF. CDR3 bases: TGCGCCAGCACACACCCGGGACTAACAACAGATACGCAGTATTTT.